A single sample is the source of the 2 T cell receptor beta chains below, sequenced in a study of CD8+CD57+ T cells in acquired aplastic anemia. Researchers used genomic DNA as the template to profile TCR beta VDJ and CDR3. TCRdb re-analysed the reads in MiXCR, keeping a single row per CDR3 protein. The sample has over 250,000 distinct CDR3 sequences; roughly 61% are singletons. Patients chosen for sequencing had shown CD8+CD57+ cell expansion by flow cytometry. The sample comprised sorted CD4+, CD8+, or CD8+CD57+ T cells (not recorded which) from PBMCs. Receptors originate from a human donor with aplastic anemia.

The chain joins TRBV19 to TRBJ2-7; D unresolved. Germline loops: CDR1 LNHDA, CDR2 SQIVND (reference sequence). V was trimmed by 3 bases and J by 3 bases, leaving 12 bases between them. The CDR3 runs to 14 residues. The CDR3 spells CASSMALRNYEQYF. The CDR3 DNA sequence: TGTGCCAGTAGTATGGCCCTACGAAACTACGAGCAGTACTTC.

With respect to this clonotype: The CDR3 does not close with the conserved phenylalanine or tryptophan, likely indicating a read error. The chain couples TRBV15 to TRBJ1-1; D uncertain. V was trimmed by 1 base and J by 8 bases, leaving 11 bases between them. The germline V gene encodes CDR1 LNHNV and CDR2 YYDKDF (reference sequence). The CDR3 spans 13 residues. CDR3 protein: CATSRVPGSEAFL. CDR3 nucleotide sequence: TGTGCCACCAGCAGAGTTCCGGGGTCCGAAGCTTTCCTT.